The entry that follows covers one TCR beta chain sequence. This entry comes from a study of blood T cell repertoires in COVID-19. Study in general: Both acute and convalescent COVID-19 samples were obtained from the United States, Italy and Spain. The analysed material was cDNA or gDNA that came from T cells, B-cell-depleted T cells, or PBMCs.

Germline-derived CDR1 and CDR2 are MDHEN and SYDVKM. The V end was cut by 2 bases, the J end by 0 bases, with 14 bases between. The CDR3 has 16 amino acids. Per the study methods: Nucleated cell number was recorded as an estimate derived from reference gene primer amplification. Generated by immunoSEQ multiplex PCR, the TCRdb table keeps only in-frame clones and is missing some. V, J and clone size derive from that table, while D and trimming were established from the DNA sequence. The table lists roughly 250,000 clones, around 82% of them singletons, with 4.5% to 6% in the top ten. The specimen was peripheral blood. V is TRBV28 and J is TRBJ2-7; D remains unclear. The sequence came from a woman older than 75 with active or convalescent COVID-19. DNA of the CDR3: TGTGCCAGCAGTTTAGGAGTCAGAATAAGCTCCTACGAGCAGTACTTC. It codes for CASSLGVRISSYEQYF.